This T cell receptor beta chain was documented in a study of blood T cells in healthy people across ages. Study-level points and caveats: The recorded TCR beta diversity per million T cells decreased in a roughly linear manner with age. Diversity was estimated from one million T cells, and these estimates were considered underestimates.

It was with a sample-barcoded 5' primer and a J-beta primer mix that a second PCR of roughly 7 to 11 cycles was run. TCRdb itself ran the 5' RACE reads through MiXCR, one entry per CDR3 protein. This sample has hundreds of thousands of distinct CDR3 sequences, with around two fifths found just once. Germline values: CDR1 LGHNA, CDR2 YNFKEQ. The CDR3 sequence is 15 residues long. Trimming took 2 bases from V and 7 from J; bases not matched to a gene: 6. Per-sample PBMC isolation yielded at least 6.5 million cells. Total RNA, at least 6 micrograms per sample, came from PBMCs. This clonotype was picked up a small number of times. What it binds is unknown.

This receptor was identified in a man older than 75 in good health. The genes are TRBV4-2 and TRBJ2-2; 8 bases fit TRBD1. The material sequenced was blood. The CDR3 loop is CASSQQTGEGGELFF. DNA of the CDR3: TGTGCCAGCAGCCAACAGACAGGGGAAGGCGGGGAGCTGTTTTTT.